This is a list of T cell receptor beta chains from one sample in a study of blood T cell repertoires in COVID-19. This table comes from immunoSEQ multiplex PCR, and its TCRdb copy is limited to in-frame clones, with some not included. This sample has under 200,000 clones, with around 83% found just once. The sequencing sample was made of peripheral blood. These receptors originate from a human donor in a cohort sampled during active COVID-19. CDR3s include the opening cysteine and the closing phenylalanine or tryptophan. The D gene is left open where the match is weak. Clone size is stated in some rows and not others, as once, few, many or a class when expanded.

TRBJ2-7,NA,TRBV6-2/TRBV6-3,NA,CASSRRDYEQYF,TGTGCCAGCAGCCGCCGGGACTACGAGCAGTACTTC
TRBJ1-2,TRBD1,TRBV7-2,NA,CASSLETGVDGYTF,TGTGCCAGCAGCTTAGAAACAGGGGTGGATGGCTACACCTTC
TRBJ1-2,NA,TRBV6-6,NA,CASSNGLNRGNYGYTF,TGTGCCAGCAGTAACGGGCTTAATAGGGGGAACTATGGCTACACCTTC
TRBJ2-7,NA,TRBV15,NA,CATSRDRGSEQYF,TGTGCCACCAGCAGAGATAGAGGTAGCGAGCAGTACTTC
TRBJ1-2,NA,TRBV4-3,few,CASSQDGQAPLYGYTF,TGCGCCAGCAGCCAAGATGGGCAGGCCCCCTTATATGGCTACACCTTC
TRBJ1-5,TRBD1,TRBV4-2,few,CASSRDRGDQPQHF,TGTGCCAGCAGCCGCGACAGGGGTGACCAGCCCCAGCATTTT
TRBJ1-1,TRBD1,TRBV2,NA,CARGTGIGAEAFF,TGTGCCAGGGGGACAGGGATCGGCGCTGAAGCTTTCTTT
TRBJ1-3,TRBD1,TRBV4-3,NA,CASSRDRGSGNTIYF,TGCGCCAGCAGCCGAGACAGGGGCTCTGGAAACACCATATATTTT
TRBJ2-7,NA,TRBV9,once,CASSVGQASYEQYF,TGTGCCAGCAGCGTAGGACAGGCTTCCTACGAGCAGTACTTC
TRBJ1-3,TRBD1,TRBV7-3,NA,CASSLRRTGGVRYGNTIYF,TGTGCCAGCAGCTTACGTAGGACAGGGGGGGTTCGGTATGGAAACACCATATATTTT
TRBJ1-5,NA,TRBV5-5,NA,CASSFQGDGNQPQHF,TGTGCCAGCAGCTTCCAAGGGGATGGCAATCAGCCCCAGCATTTT
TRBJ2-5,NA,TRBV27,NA,CASSLGGGLQETQYF,TGTGCCAGCAGTTTAGGGGGGGGGCTCCAAGAGACCCAGTACTTC
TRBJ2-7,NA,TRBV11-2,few,CASSQKAGAEQYF,TGTGCCAGCAGTCAGAAGGCAGGGGCCGAGCAGTACTTC
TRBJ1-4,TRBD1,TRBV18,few,CASSPLDRVREKLFF,TGTGCCAGCTCACCGCTGGACAGGGTGCGTGAAAAACTGTTTTTT
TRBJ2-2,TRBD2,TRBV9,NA,CASAPGIAGFGELFF,TGTGCCAGCGCCCCGGGGATAGCGGGATTCGGGGAGCTGTTTTTT
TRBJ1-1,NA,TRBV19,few,CASSISSGGHTEAFF,TGTGCCAGTAGTATTTCGTCGGGAGGGCACACTGAAGCTTTCTTT
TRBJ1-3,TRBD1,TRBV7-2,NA,CASSLNRGYGNTIYF,TGTGCCAGCAGCTTGAACAGGGGTTACGGAAACACCATATATTTT
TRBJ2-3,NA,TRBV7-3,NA,CASSTHTDTQYF,TGTGCCAGCAGCACACACACAGATACGCAGTATTTT